The 13 T cell receptor beta chains presented below share a single source sample, sequenced in a study of shared clonotypes between healthy human individuals. TCRdb keeps only in-frame clones here, not all; method: immunoSEQ multiplex PCR. In the table there are roughly 500,000 clones, 75% to 85% of which are singletons. Sequencing was performed on PBMCs. Receptors originate from a middle-aged woman in good health. Some clones in this sample may be carry-over from other donors' samples.

This chain uses TRBV10-3 with TRBJ2-2, with TRBD2 matching 12 bases. The ends lost 0 bases at V and 5 bases at J; junction bases unmatched: 4. The CDR3 spans 17 residues. Germline-derived CDR1 and CDR2 are ENHRY and SYGVKD. CDR3 in amino acids: CAISESRGLAGTGELFF. CDR3 in DNA: TGTGCCATCAGTGAGTCGAGGGGACTAGCGGGTACCGGGGAGCTGTTTTTT.

The chain combines TRBV20-1 with TRBJ2-1; D ambiguous. This CDR3 has 10 amino acids. The germline V and J ends were trimmed by 3 bases and 9 bases, with 6 bases remaining between them. Germline assignment: CDR1 DFQATT and CDR2 SNEGSKA (reference sequence). CDR3 region: CSASRREQFF. In DNA, the CDR3 is TGCAGTGCTAGTAGACGTGAGCAGTTCTTC.

J is TRBJ2-7 and V is TRBV7-8; 12 bases match TRBD1. Unmatched junction bases numbered 12, after V lost 0 bases and J lost 9 bases. This CDR3 is 17 amino acids long. Germline V CDR1 and CDR2: SGHVS, FQNEAQ. Here the CDR3 DNA reads TGTGCCAGCAGCTTAGCTTCCTCCTGGGACAGGGGGCGTGGGCAGTACTTC. It yields the protein CASSLASSWDRGRGQYF. The complete variable domain, with remaining parts taken from reference TRBV7-8 and TRBJ2-7, reads GAGVSQSPRYKVAKRGQDVALRCDPISGHVSLFWYQQALGQGPEFLTYFQNEAQLDKSGLPSDRFFAERPEGSVSTLKIQRTQQEDSAVYLCASSLASSWDRGRGQYFGPGTRLTVT.

J is TRBJ2-7 and V is TRBV27; TRBD1 is a possible D gene (6 bases). Germline CDR1 and CDR2: MNHEY and SMNVEV (reference sequence). The V gene lost 10 bases and the J gene lost 2 bases, with 18 bases spanning the gap. This CDR3 comprises 14 residues. The CDR3 here is CATAGGSLAYEQYF. The CDR3 DNA follows: TGTGCCACCGCTGGGGGCTCGCTGGCCTACGAGCAGTACTTC.

The rearrangement uses TRBV7-9 and TRBJ1-2, with D perhaps TRBD1 (5 bases). The CDR3 covers 14 residues. Germline-derived CDR1 and CDR2 are SEHNR and FQNEAQ (reference sequence). Trimming removed 5 bases at V and 4 bases at J, with 14 bases between. The CDR3 region has the DNA TGTGCCAGCAGCGTAGACAGTAGGAGCTATGGCTACACCTTC. Its protein is CASSVDSRSYGYTF.

This chain joins TRBV2 and TRBJ2-5; maybe TRBD1 (6 bases). With 8 bases removed from V and 5 bases from J, the gap between germline ends came to 12 bases. The CDR3 spans 12 residues. Germline V gene data show CDR1 as SNHLY and CDR2 as FYNNEI. The CDR3 nucleotides read TGTGCCAGCGTTTACAGGGCTGAGACCCAGTACTTC. Translated, it gives CASVYRAETQYF.

In nucleotides, the CDR3 is TGCGCCAGCAGCTTGGATGGGCAGTCAGGATGGGGCATTCAGTACTTC. The encoded protein is CASSLDGQSGWGIQYF. This chain uses TRBV5-1 with TRBJ2-4; no clear D. Germline CDR1 is SGHRS and CDR2 is YFSETQ. The CDR3 totals 16 residues. Trimming stripped 0 bases from V and 9 bases from J, with 19 bases between.

This chain connects TRBV28 to TRBJ1-3, with D perhaps matching TRBD1 (6 bases). Deletions cut 4 bases from V and 3 bases from J, with 16 bases between. Germline V gene lookup returns CDR1 MDHEN and CDR2 SYDVKM. The CDR3 consists of 16 residues. In DNA, the CDR3 is TGTGCCAGCAGTTCCCCACAGGGCGGGGGTGGAAACACCATATATTTT. Translated: CASSSPQGGGGNTIYF.

The chain combines TRBV30 with TRBJ2-5; 7 bases line up with TRBD1. CDR3 size: 13 residues. The germline V gene has CDR1 GTSNPN and CDR2 SVGIG (reference sequence). V was pared by 1 base and J by 5 bases, with 4 bases of the junction left unmatched. The CDR3 sequence is CAWSETGSETQYF. CDR3 sequence (DNA): TGTGCCTGGAGTGAGACAGGGTCTGAGACCCAGTACTTC.

The V gene is TRBV11-2, the J gene TRBJ1-1, with 8 bases that match TRBD1. Trimming at V came to 6 bases and at J to 1 base, leaving 7 bases not matched to a gene. CDR1 and CDR2 from the germline V gene are SGHAT and FQNNGV. The length of the CDR3 is 15 residues. CDR3 amino acids: CASRGQGGGNTEAFF. The CDR3 region has the DNA TGTGCCAGCAGAGGACAGGGCGGGGGGAACACTGAAGCTTTCTTT.

In this sample, this clone turned up a few times. The rearrangement joins TRBV19 to TRBJ2-1; the D gene is possibly TRBD1 (7 bases). The CDR3 runs 17 residues. Germline loops: CDR1 LNHDA, CDR2 SQIVND (reference sequence). V gave up 2 bases and J gave up 7 bases, with 21 bases separating them. The DNA for the CDR3 is TGTGCCAGTAGTATATCCGGAGGGGGCGGTTTGGGGAATGAGCAGTTCTTC. As protein: CASSISGGGGLGNEQFF. Full variable domain (remainder filled in from reference TRBV19 and TRBJ2-1): DGGITQSPKYLFRKEGQNVTLSCEQNLNHDAMYWYRQDPGQGLRLIYYSQIVNDFQKGDIAEGYSVSREKKESFPLTVTSAQKNPTAFYLCASSISGGGGLGNEQFFGPGTRLTVL.

CDR3 sequence: CASSTGELYNEQFF. DNA of the CDR3: TGTGCCAGCAGCACCGGGGAGCTCTACAATGAGCAGTTCTTC. V usage is TRBV7-7 and J usage is TRBJ2-1; D is possibly TRBD2 (5 bases). Germline V gene sequence: CDR1 SSHAT, CDR2 FNYEAQ (reference sequence). V lost 5 bases to trimming and J lost 3 bases, with 11 bases between them. The CDR3 runs 14 residues. The whole variable domain, remainder taken from reference TRBV7-7 and TRBJ2-1, is GAGVSQSPRYKVTKRGQDVTLRCDPISSHATLYWYQQALGQGPEFLTYFNYEAQPDKSGLPSDRFSAERPEGSISTLTIQRTEQRDSAMYRCASSTGELYNEQFFGPGTRLTVL.

V is TRBV7-9 and J is TRBJ1-2; D not certain. The CDR3 contains 14 residues. Germline V gives CDR1 SEHNR, CDR2 FQNEAQ (reference sequence). Trimming pared 0 bases from V and 8 bases from J, leaving 13 bases between. The CDR3 DNA is TGTGCCAGCAGCTTAGCCGGCTTGGACGCCGGCTACACCTTC. Residues: CASSLAGLDAGYTF.